Shown below are 8 T cell receptor beta chains from a single sample sequenced in a study of blood T cell repertoires in COVID-19. Profiling relied on immunoSEQ multiplex PCR, and the TCRdb table lists in-frame clones only, not all of them. There are about 200,000 clones in the sample; around 82% occur only once, and 7.5% lies in the top ten. Source material: PBMCs or T cells enriched from blood (not recorded which). The receptors derive from a man between 35 and 55 years old who had recovered from COVID-19.

The chain carries TRBV2 and TRBJ1-1; 7 bases map to TRBD1. Germline assignment: CDR1 SNHLY and CDR2 FYNNEI. The CDR3 is made up of 13 amino acids. Trimming took 6 bases from V and 4 from J; bases not matched to a gene: 5. CDR3 nucleotide sequence: TGTGCCAGCAGCCGACAGGGTACCACTGAAGCTTTCTTT. Amino acid sequence: CASSRQGTTEAFF.

As regards this clone: Other nucleotide sequences in the sample specify the same CDR3. This chain joins TRBV2 and TRBJ1-1, with a tentative D call TRBD1 (6 bases). This CDR3 contains 13 residues. In germline, CDR1 is SNHLY, CDR2 FYNNEI. Trimming removed 4 bases at V and 5 bases at J, with 11 bases between. The CDR3 reads CASSVQGSTEAFF. Written as DNA, the CDR3 is TGTGCCAGCAGTGTACAGGGTAGTACTGAAGCTTTCTTT.

About this clone itself: At one end the junction does not follow the germline gene, possibly because of a read error. This sequence joins TRBV4-2 and TRBJ2-5, with a possible D match to TRBD2 (6 bases). The CDR3 covers 13 residues. The germline CDR1 and CDR2 sequences are LGHNA and YNFKEQ. Here the CDR3 reads CASSPSGGEIQYF. CDR3 in DNA: TGTGCCAGCAGCCCCTCCGGGGGAGAGATCCAGTACTTC.

The sample holds a few counts of this clone. This sequence joins TRBV19 and TRBJ1-3; weak D call: TRBD1 (5 bases). V was pared by 10 bases and J by 0 bases, with 22 bases between. From germline, CDR1 is LNHDA and CDR2 SQIVND (reference sequence). This CDR3 contains 17 residues. The CDR3 region is CATTPGTVAFSGNTIYF. The CDR3 DNA reads TGTGCCACCACGCCCGGGACTGTTGCCTTCTCTGGAAACACCATATATTTT.

Here the CDR3 reads CASSSGGNEQFF. In DNA, the CDR3 is TGTGCCAGCAGTTCGGGGGGAAATGAGCAGTTCTTC. The rearrangement links TRBV6-5 to TRBJ2-1, with 7 bases fitting TRBD2. V was pared by 4 bases and J by 7 bases, with 1 base of the junction left unmatched. This CDR3 comprises 12 residues. Per germline, CDR1 MNHEY and CDR2 SVGAGI.

This clone was seen once. DNA of the CDR3: TGTGCCAGCAGTGAAGACCTTTGGGCGAACACTGAAGCTTTCTTT. It codes for CASSEDLWANTEAFF. V and J are TRBV6-1 and TRBJ1-1; the D is unclear. Germline lookup yields CDR1 MNHNS and CDR2 SASEGT. This CDR3 is 15 amino acids long. The germline V and J ends were trimmed by 1 base and 1 base, with 10 bases remaining between them.

This clone occurred a few times. The J gene is TRBJ1-6, the V gene TRBV4-3, with TRBD1 as a possible D gene (6 bases). Trimming left V 1 base short and J 10 bases short, with 20 bases between. This CDR3 is built from 17 residues. CDR1 and CDR2 (germline): LGHNA, YSLEER. The CDR3 is CASSQGRTVGPGSPLHF. In DNA form, the CDR3 reads TGCGCCAGCAGCCAAGGGCGGACAGTGGGGCCGGGCTCACCCCTCCACTTT.

This sequence joins TRBV5-1 and TRBJ1-4; a weak D match, TRBD1 (5 bases). Trimming removed 1 base from V and 8 bases from J, with 15 bases in between. Germline V gene sequence: CDR1 SGHRS, CDR2 YFSETQ. This CDR3 comprises 15 residues. Here the CDR3 DNA reads TGCGCCAGCAGCTTGTGGGGGGGATCTCAAGAAAAACTGTTTTTT. Translated, it gives CASSLWGGSQEKLFF.